This TCR beta chain derives from a study of T cell repertoires in aging, cancer and after chemotherapy. Study at large: Roughly 10 million TCR reads made up the full dataset.

This clonotype showed up just a few times. As yet, its antigen is unknown. Amplification of TCR beta used genomic DNA extracted from peripheral blood. Study conclusions and caveats: Rebound thymic output was suggested by rising median generation probability during chemotherapy in each cancer cohort. Healthy donors lost TCR diversity with age mainly through richness, cancer patients through richness and evenness. Compared with age-matched healthy donors, untreated hematological or solid cancer patients showed higher blood TCR clonality.

Germline V gene lookup returns CDR1 SGHVS and CDR2 FNYEAQ. The germline V and J ends were trimmed by 5 bases and 7 bases, with 19 bases remaining between them. This CDR3 has 15 amino acids. Multiplex touch-down PCR with TRB-A/B primers amplified rearranged V-D-J TRB sequences. TCRdb re-called the multiplex PCR reads through MiXCR, storing one row per CDR3 protein. The sample shows about 9,200 distinct CDR3 sequences, 34% of them seen only once. The TCR sequence derives from a human donor in good health. This chain uses TRBV7-6 with TRBJ2-3; D is possibly TRBD1 (8 bases). The sample taken for sequencing was blood. As DNA, the CDR3 is TGTGCCAGCAGCCCCATGACAGGGGAGGGGAATACGCAGTATTTT. This gives the protein CASSPMTGEGNTQYF. Complete variable domain (other parts from reference TRBV7-6 and TRBJ2-3): GAGVSQSPRYKVTKRGQDVALRCDPISGHVSLYWYRQALGQGPEFLTYFNYEAQQDKSGLPNDRFSAERPEGSISTLTIQRTEQRDSAMYRCASSPMTGEGNTQYFGPGTRLTVL.